Listed below are T cell receptor beta chains from one sample, sequenced in a study of PD-1 blockade in classical Hodgkin lymphoma. Assay used: immunoSEQ multiplex PCR; TCRdb lists only in-frame clones, some missing. Here the sample spans some 150,000 clones, around 73% being singletons. The source material was peripheral blood mononuclear cells (PBMCs), sampled before the second cycle of nivolumab. These receptors originate from a human donor with classical Hodgkin lymphoma. CDR3s include the opening cysteine and the closing phenylalanine or tryptophan. D genes are given only for firm matches. The size of a clone is reported for some rows only, either as once, few or many, or as a class for expanded clones.

CDR3 protein	CDR3 DNA	V gene	clone size	J gene	D gene
CAISESRRGNEQFF	TGTGCCATCAGTGAGTCGAGGCGCGGCAATGAGCAGTTCTTC	TRBV10-3	.	TRBJ2-1	.
CASSDLGGGPDTQYF	TGTGCCAGCAGTGACTTAGGAGGGGGACCAGATACGCAGTATTTT	TRBV2	.	TRBJ2-3	.
CASSLGGVGQPQHF	TGTGCCAGCAGTCTTGGGGGGGTGGGGCAGCCCCAGCATTTT	TRBV28	.	TRBJ1-5	.
CSVEETNTQYF	TGCAGCGTTGAGGAGACAAACACGCAGTATTTT	TRBV29-1	.	TRBJ2-3	.
CASSFSGSWTGELFF	TGTGCCAGCAGTTTTAGCGGGAGTTGGACCGGGGAGCTGTTTTTT	TRBV7-9	.	TRBJ2-2	TRBD2
CAIKTHDIDTQYF	TGTGCCATCAAGACGCACGATATAGATACGCAGTATTTT	TRBV10-3	.	TRBJ2-3	.
CASSEALLVSGGTQYF	TGTGCCAGCAGTGAAGCGTTGCTTGTGTCCGGGGGGACCCAGTACTTC	TRBV2	.	TRBJ2-5	.
CASSQATRGYSGANVLTF	TGCGCCAGCAGCCAAGCTACTAGGGGATACTCTGGGGCCAACGTCCTGACTTTC	TRBV4-3	.	TRBJ2-6	.
CASSLGLAGGYEQYF	TGTGCCAGCAGCTTGGGACTAGCGGGGGGCTACGAGCAGTACTTC	TRBV7-2	.	TRBJ2-7	TRBD2
CASSYGQGAEAFF	TGTGCCAGCAGTTACGGACAGGGGGCCGAAGCTTTCTTT	TRBV28	few	TRBJ1-1	TRBD1
CASSDSMSSYNSPLHF	TGTGCCAGCAGTGATAGCATGAGCTCCTATAATTCACCCCTCCACTTT	TRBV9	.	TRBJ1-6	.
CASSPGHSGETQYF	TGTGCCAGCTCACCGGGCCATAGCGGGGAGACCCAGTACTTC	TRBV18	.	TRBJ2-5	TRBD2
CASSLGQPYNEQFF	TGCGCCAGCAGCTTGGGACAGCCGTACAATGAGCAGTTCTTC	TRBV5-1	.	TRBJ2-1	.
CASSFSRGVGKLFF	TGTGCCAGCAGTTTTAGCAGGGGGGTTGGGAAACTGTTTTTT	TRBV28	few	TRBJ1-4	TRBD1
CASSQLLTDTQYF	TGTGCCAGCTCACAACTACTCACAGATACGCAGTATTTT	TRBV18	.	TRBJ2-3	.
CASSLVAVDNQPQHF	TGTGCCAGCAGCTTAGTGGCAGTCGACAATCAGCCCCAGCATTTT	TRBV7-2	few	TRBJ1-5	.
CASSLVRVDPDTQYF	TGTGCCAGCAGCTTAGTTAGGGTTGATCCAGATACGCAGTATTTT	TRBV7-2	.	TRBJ2-3	.
CASSLSTGNYEQYF	TGTGCCAGCAGTTTATCGACAGGAAACTACGAGCAGTACTTC	TRBV27	.	TRBJ2-7	.
CASSQTGYAGQGAPVQYF	TGTGCCAGCTCACAAACCGGTTACGCAGGACAGGGGGCGCCGGTGCAGTACTTC	TRBV18	.	TRBJ2-7	TRBD1
CASSQDFVGLQPQHF	TGCGCCAGCAGCCAAGATTTCGTAGGGTTGCAGCCCCAGCATTTT	TRBV4-3	.	TRBJ1-5	.
CASSLGPGDQPQHF	TGTGCCAGCAGCTTAGGTCCGGGGGATCAGCCCCAGCATTTT	TRBV7-2	many	TRBJ1-5	.
CASSSSRQPPRYF	TGTGCCAGCAGCTCGTCCCGACAGCCCCCAAGATACTTC	TRBV7-7	.	TRBJ2-5	.
CASRTNRGLFYEQYF	TGTGCCAGCAGAACTAACAGGGGATTGTTCTACGAGCAGTACTTC	TRBV11-2	.	TRBJ2-7	TRBD1
CASSLTSGSYEQFF	TGTGCCAGCAGCCTCACTAGCGGGAGCTATGAGCAGTTCTTC	TRBV7-2	many	TRBJ2-1	TRBD2
CASSWGIRTDTQYF	TGTGCCAGCAGTTGGGGGATTCGCACAGATACGCAGTATTTT	TRBV28	once	TRBJ2-3	.
CASKAGPDTQYF	TGTGCCAGCAAGGCCGGCCCGGATACGCAGTATTTT	TRBV2	few	TRBJ2-3	.
CASSADGPRGQPQHF	TGTGCCAGTAGCGCGGACGGGCCCAGGGGTCAGCCCCAGCATTTT	TRBV19	once	TRBJ1-5	.
CASSTTPGPYGYTF	TGTGCCAGCAGCACGACACCGGGACCCTATGGCTACACCTTC	TRBV27	.	TRBJ1-2	.
CASSVGMGDSYEQYF	TGTGCCAGCAGCGTAGGAATGGGGGACAGCTACGAGCAGTACTTC	TRBV9	.	TRBJ2-7	TRBD1
CSVVVMDRGHYNEQFF	TGCAGCGTTGTTGTGATGGACAGGGGGCATTACAATGAGCAGTTCTTC	TRBV29-1	.	TRBJ2-1	TRBD1
CASTFESGNTIYF	TGCGCCAGCACTTTTGAGTCTGGAAACACCATATATTTT	TRBV5-1	.	TRBJ1-3	.
CASSKLGDGYTF	TGTGCCAGCAGCAAGTTAGGGGATGGCTACACCTTC	TRBV7-2	few	TRBJ1-2	.
CASGGREHEQCF	TGTGCCAGCGGGGGGCGGGAGCACGAGCAGTGCTTC	TRBV28	.	TRBJ2-7	.
CASSPPSGGSSSGANVLTF	TGTGCCAGCTCACCACCGAGCGGGGGCTCTAGCTCTGGGGCCAACGTCCTGACTTTC	TRBV18	.	TRBJ2-6	TRBD2
CASSIRDRQYNEQFF	TGTGCCAGTAGTATTCGGGACAGACAATACAATGAGCAGTTCTTC	TRBV19	.	TRBJ2-1	TRBD1
CASRGQGGDGQYF	TGTGCCAGCAGAGGACAGGGGGGGGATGGGCAGTACTTC	TRBV6-5	.	TRBJ2-7	TRBD1
CASSPTRQGDTEAFF	TGTGCCAGCAGTCCGACTCGACAGGGTGACACTGAAGCTTTCTTT	TRBV27	.	TRBJ1-1	TRBD1
CASSQESVATYEQYF	TGCGCCAGCAGCCAAGAATCCGTCGCGACTTACGAGCAGTACTTC	TRBV4-1	.	TRBJ2-7	.
CASSLGSWSSGNTIYF	TGTGCCAGCAGCTTAGGGTCTTGGAGCTCTGGAAACACCATATATTTT	TRBV5-6	.	TRBJ1-3	.
CASRRDRGLHTQYF	TGTGCCAGCCGCCGGGACAGGGGGCTGCATACGCAGTATTTT	TRBV6-5	.	TRBJ2-3	TRBD1
CASSLSSSRGWRTEAFF	TGTGCCAGCAGCTTATCCTCTTCGAGGGGCTGGCGAACTGAAGCTTTCTTT	TRBV7-9	many	TRBJ1-1	.
CASSLVLGINEQFF	TGCGCCAGCAGCTTGGTGTTAGGCATTAATGAGCAGTTCTTC	TRBV5-1	.	TRBJ2-1	.
CASSPGVGGDEQFF	TGTGCCAGCTCACCAGGGGTCGGTGGCGATGAGCAGTTCTTC	TRBV18	.	TRBJ2-1	.
CAISESGQGYNEQFF	TGTGCCATCAGTGAGTCGGGACAGGGTTACAATGAGCAGTTCTTC	TRBV10-3	.	TRBJ2-1	TRBD1
CASSFRGYGYTF	TGTGCCAGCAGTTTCAGGGGATATGGCTACACCTTC	TRBV28	.	TRBJ1-2	.
CASSERAGELFF	TGTGCCAGCAGTGAGCGGGCCGGGGAGCTGTTTTTT	TRBV6-6	.	TRBJ2-2	.
CASSLNTQYF	TGTGCCAGCAGTTTGAATACGCAGTATTTT	TRBV28	.	TRBJ2-3	.
CASSLSWGETQYF	TGTGCCAGCAGTTTATCGTGGGGGGAGACCCAGTACTTC	TRBV27	.	TRBJ2-5	.
CASSPGRDQPQHF	TGTGCCAGCTCACCAGGCAGGGATCAGCCCCAGCATTTT	TRBV18	once	TRBJ1-5	.
CATYAVSDYGYTF	TGTGCCACTTATGCTGTGAGCGACTATGGCTACACCTTC	TRBV6-5	.	TRBJ1-2	.
CASSQGDRGWYEQYF	TGTGCCAGCAGCCAAGGAGACAGGGGCTGGTACGAGCAGTACTTC	TRBV5-6	.	TRBJ2-7	TRBD1